Following are 12 T cell receptor beta chains from one sample sequenced in a study of T cell responses to AZD1222 COVID-19 vaccine. Libraries were prepared by immunoSEQ multiplex PCR; TCRdb keeps only in-frame clonotypes and omits some of them. The table has some 110,000 clones, 85% to 90% seen once. The sequences come from peripheral blood, collected 28 days after the second AZD1222 dose. These receptors all stem from an adult who received the AZD1222 COVID-19 vaccine.

This clone was seen a single time. V is TRBV7-2 and J is TRBJ1-5; D call uncertain. V lost 5 bases and J lost 7, with 21 bases in between. Germline V CDR1 and CDR2: SGHTA, FQGNSA. The CDR3 contains 16 residues. CDR3 sequence reads: CASSPVAVGTAQPQHF. Written as DNA, the CDR3 is TGTGCCAGCAGCCCTGTCGCGGTTGGAACGGCGCAGCCCCAGCATTTT.

This clone was seen a handful of times. The genes are TRBV28 and TRBJ1-3, with D unclear. Germline V CDR1 and CDR2: MDHEN, SYDVKM. V was clipped by 8 bases and J by 0 bases, with 17 bases between them. The CDR3 is made up of 16 amino acids. CDR3 amino acids: CASEGGGRSSGNTIYF. The CDR3 DNA follows: TGTGCCAGCGAGGGCGGCGGGCGGAGCTCTGGAAACACCATATATTTT.

V usage is TRBV7-3 and J usage is TRBJ1-6; D is possibly TRBD1 (5 bases). The CDR3 extends over 14 amino acids. With 5 bases removed from V and 8 bases from J, the gap between germline ends came to 13 bases. Germline V gene sequence: CDR1 SGHTA, CDR2 FQGTGA. The CDR3 DNA is TGTGCCAGCAGCCGACAGCCAGACCATTCACCCCTCCACTTT. This encodes CASSRQPDHSPLHF.

The rearrangement uses TRBV28 and TRBJ1-4; no reliable D call. The germline gives CDR1 MDHEN, CDR2 SYDVKM. The V end was cut by 1 base, the J end by 4 bases, with 10 bases between. The CDR3 has 15 residues. The CDR3 bases are TGTGCCAGCAGTTTATCGGGTAGAGGTAATGAAAAACTGTTTTTT. Residues: CASSLSGRGNEKLFF.

This clone came up once. The gene calls are TRBV30 and TRBJ2-1, with 7 bases that match TRBD2. The CDR3 contains 14 residues. V lost 1 base and J lost 3; bases outside the gene matches: 3. Germline V gives CDR1 GTSNPN, CDR2 SVGIG (reference sequence). CDR3 sequence (DNA): TGTGCCTGGAGTGGGGGGGGTTACTACAATGAGCAGTTCTTC. It is translated as CAWSGGGYYNEQFF.

CDR3 residues: CASSDPTSGPYNEQFF. CDR3 DNA: TGTGCCAGCAGTGACCCGACTAGCGGCCCCTACAATGAGCAGTTCTTC. The J gene is TRBJ2-1, the V gene TRBV25-1; 9 bases match TRBD2. The J segment lost 2 bases and the V segment lost 3 bases, leaving 5 bases of the junction unmatched. The CDR3 totals 16 residues. The V gene's germline CDR1 is MGHDK and CDR2 SYGVNS.

The V and J genes are TRBV14 and TRBJ1-1; D remains unclear. CDR1 and CDR2 from the germline V gene are SGHDN and FVKESK. This CDR3 contains 11 residues. Trimming removed 3 bases at V and 1 base at J, with 0 bases between. The CDR3: CASSQNTEAFF. The CDR3 DNA sequence: TGTGCCAGCAGCCAGAACACTGAAGCTTTCTTT.

The V call is TRBV30, the J call TRBJ1-2; tentative D call: TRBD1 (5 bases). CDR1 GTSNPN and CDR2 SVGIG come from the germline V gene (reference sequence). Trimming left V 1 base short and J 8 bases short, with 17 bases between. This CDR3 is built from 14 residues. The CDR3 DNA reads as TGTGCCTGGAGTGGACCGGACGGTCGGGGCGGCTACACCTTC. Its translation: CAWSGPDGRGGYTF.

This chain links TRBV28 with TRBJ1-5; 7 bases are a match to TRBD1. Trimming removed 7 bases from V and 3 bases from J; junction bases left unmatched: 6. The CDR3 totals 14 residues. CDR1 MDHEN and CDR2 SYDVKM come from the germline V gene. The CDR3 DNA follows: TGTGCCAGCAATACAGGGGACCTCAATCAGCCCCAGCATTTT. Translating it yields CASNTGDLNQPQHF.

The rearrangement joins TRBV18 to TRBJ2-2; tentatively, D is TRBD2 (7 bases). Trimming shortened V by 3 bases and J by 6 bases, and 14 bases separated the two germline ends. The CDR3 contains 15 residues. CDR1 KGHSH and CDR2 LQKENI come from the germline V gene. CDR3 DNA sequence: TGTGCCAGCTCACCGCGGGGGCCGGTCGCCGGGGAGCTGTTTTTT. This sequence encodes CASSPRGPVAGELFF.

The chain uses TRBV4-1 and TRBJ1-4; D gene uncertain. Germline V gene sequence: CDR1 MGHRA, CDR2 YSYEKL. Trimming removed 4 bases at V and 8 bases at J, with 17 bases between. This CDR3 comprises 15 residues. CDR3 region: CASSRVLWGGEKLFF. The CDR3 coding sequence is TGCGCCAGCAGCCGCGTTCTTTGGGGTGGGGAAAAACTGTTTTTT.

The rearrangement joins TRBV5-1 to TRBJ2-7; 8 nucleotides align to TRBD2. From germline, CDR1 is SGHRS and CDR2 YFSETQ. There are 15 residues in the CDR3. The ends lost 1 base at V and 2 bases at J; junction bases unmatched: 5. In nucleotides, the CDR3 is TGCGCCAGCAGCTTGTTCGGGGGGGAGACCTACGAGCAGTACTTC. It codes for CASSLFGGETYEQYF. Together with reference TRBV5-1 and TRBJ2-7, the CDR3 gives the full variable domain: KAGVTQTPRYLIKTRGQQVTLSCSPISGHRSVSWYQQTPGQGLQFLFEYFSETQRNKGNFPGRFSGRQFSNSRSEMNVSTLELGDSALYLCASSLFGGETYEQYFGPGTRLTVT.